Sequencing of this TCR beta chain was carried out in a study of prognosis after radiotherapy for stage I lung cancer. At the level of the study: In about 14 patients the disease was a newly diagnosed primary stage I lung tumor, whereas several had oligometastatic NSCLC following surgical resection of the primary tumor. Squamous cell carcinoma was diagnosed in about 7 patients and adenocarcinoma in roughly eleven. Radiotherapy took the form of SBRT (3 to 5 fractions) with a biologically effective dose of at least 100 Gy.

Genomic DNA yielded TCR beta CDR3, amplified by two-round multiplex PCR. Round-one PCR had primers specific to each TRBV and TRBJ gene. Via MiXCR, TCRdb re-called the multiplex PCR reads, giving one row per CDR3 protein. The sample has 15,000 to 20,000 distinct CDR3 sequences; roughly 26% are singletons. CDR1 is SGHTA and CDR2 is FQGNSA in the germline V gene. Trimming left V 5 bases short and J 6 bases short, with 11 bases between. This CDR3 is built from 12 residues. This clonotype has at least ten counts. The clonotype originates from a donor over 45 with non-small cell lung cancer. This chain connects TRBV7-2 to TRBJ2-7; possible D gene TRBD2, 5 bases. The specimen was PBMCs, collected before or after stereotactic body radiation therapy (not recorded which). Written as DNA, the CDR3 is TGTGCCAGCAGCAACTTCGGAGGCGAGCAGTACTTC. It translates to CASSNFGGEQYF.